A single sample gave rise to the 20 T cell receptor beta chains below, sequenced in a study of beta chain features in type 1 diabetes. No antigen has been identified for these receptors. The investigators reverse transcribed all of the isolated RNA, so they sequenced expressed TCRB transcripts. Data came from immunoSEQ multiplex PCR; TCRdb stores just in-frame clones and leaves some out. The sample has hundreds of thousands of clones, around an eighth seen once. The study, taken as a whole, reports: The study found moderately but significantly shorter TCRB CDR3s in all four CD4+ subsets of Type 1 diabetes patients.

Sequencing input: naive CD4+ T cells from blood. All receptors derive from a man aged 18-30 years with type 1 diabetes.

The chain carries TRBV6-5 and TRBJ1-2; D ambiguous. Trimming removed 6 bases at V and 3 bases at J, with 8 bases between. The CDR3 runs to 12 residues. CDR1 MNHEY and CDR2 SVGAGI come from the germline V gene. The CDR3 DNA is TGTGCCAGCAGACAGACCTACTATGGCTACACCTTC. Amino acid sequence: CASRQTYYGYTF.

This clone was seen a few times. This chain connects TRBV7-2 to TRBJ1-5; a weak D match, TRBD1 (5 bases). Looked up from germline, CDR1 is SGHTA and CDR2 is FQGNSA. The CDR3 has 14 residues. The V and J ends lost 5 bases and 7 bases respectively, with 15 bases between them. The CDR3 region is CASSGAAGYQPQHF. DNA for the CDR3: TGTGCCAGCAGCGGGGCGGCGGGATACCAGCCCCAGCATTTT.

This clone was counted only a few times. The chain is built from TRBV7-9 and TRBJ1-1; D unresolved. Trimming pared 0 bases from V and 5 bases from J, leaving 13 bases between. Germline values: CDR1 SEHNR, CDR2 FQNEAQ (reference sequence). This CDR3 is 15 amino acids long. CDR3 DNA: TGTGCCAGCAGCTTAGCCGTGGGTATTAGGACTGAAGCTTTCTTT. Amino acids: CASSLAVGIRTEAFF.

The chain uses TRBV5-1 and TRBJ1-1; 7 nucleotides align to TRBD1. Germline V gene sequence: CDR1 SGHRS, CDR2 YFSETQ. Trimming at V came to 4 bases and at J to 8 bases, leaving 8 bases not matched to a gene. The length of the CDR3 is 13 residues. As DNA, the CDR3 is TGCGCCAGCAGCACGGACGGACAGGCAGAAGCTTTCTTT. Its protein is CASSTDGQAEAFF.

This clone was seen only a few times. The rearrangement links TRBV6-6 to TRBJ1-3; no clear D gene. The length of the CDR3 is 14 residues. V gave up 2 bases and J gave up 0 bases, with 5 bases separating them. In germline, CDR1 is MNHNY, CDR2 SVGAGI (reference sequence). The CDR3 here is CASSYELSGNTIYF. CDR3 in DNA: TGTGCCAGCAGTTACGAGCTCTCTGGAAACACCATATATTTT.

This clone showed up just a few times. This chain links TRBV5-1 with TRBJ2-1, with 14 bases matching TRBD2. Per the germline V gene, CDR1 is SGHRS and CDR2 is YFSETQ. Trimming cost V 4 bases and J 8 bases; bases outside gene matches: 8. The CDR3 is made up of 16 amino acids. The CDR3 region is CASSHKGTSGGHEQFF. For the CDR3, the DNA is TGCGCCAGCAGCCACAAGGGGACTAGCGGGGGTCATGAGCAGTTCTTC.

This sequence joins TRBV6-6 and TRBJ2-2, with D possibly matching TRBD1 (6 bases). The CDR3 sequence is 15 residues long. Germline loops: CDR1 MNHNY, CDR2 SVGAGI (reference sequence). V was clipped by 10 bases and J by 1 base, with 16 bases between them. CDR3 amino acids: CATATGTLNTGELFF. The CDR3 coding sequence is TGTGCCACCGCTACCGGGACACTGAACACCGGGGAGCTGTTTTTT.

Only a few counts were recorded for this clone. The genes are TRBV25-1 and TRBJ1-1, with unresolved D. Between the trimmed V and J ends, which lost 8 bases and 5 bases, there was a span of 15 bases. Germline lookup yields CDR1 MGHDK and CDR2 SYGVNS. This CDR3 contains 13 residues. The CDR3 DNA reads as TGTGCCAGCCACCCTCCAGTGGGAACTGAAGCTTTCTTT. It encodes CASHPPVGTEAFF.

This clone appeared a few times. The V and J genes are TRBV4-1 and TRBJ2-1; possible D gene TRBD2, 7 bases. Germline V gene data show CDR1 as MGHRA and CDR2 as YSYEKL. The V end lost 0 bases, the J end lost 10 bases, and 19 bases lay between the germline ends. CDR3 length: 16 residues. The chain's CDR3 is CASSQEFRGGIREQFF. CDR3 coding DNA: TGCGCCAGCAGCCAAGAATTTAGGGGGGGAATACGAGAGCAGTTCTTC.

This clone came up a few times. The chain links TRBV27 to TRBJ2-5; 7 nucleotides match TRBD1. In germline, CDR1 is MNHEY, CDR2 SMNVEV (reference sequence). V gave up 6 bases and J gave up 5 bases; unmatched junction bases: 18. CDR3 length: 17 residues. The CDR3 nucleotides are TGTGCCAGCAGCGAGACAGGGTGGGCTACCTTTCGGGAGACCCAGTACTTC. Its translation is CASSETGWATFRETQYF.

The V call is TRBV6-5, the J call TRBJ1-6; 8 bases are shared with TRBD1. Germline V CDR1 and CDR2: MNHEY, SVGAGI. CDR3 length: 13 amino acids. The V gene end was trimmed by 6 bases and the J gene end by 9 bases; junction bases not matched to a gene: 4. In DNA, the CDR3 is TGTGCCAGCAGGCGGGACAGGACTTCACCCCTCCACTTT. Residues: CASRRDRTSPLHF.

The rearrangement links TRBV29-1 to TRBJ2-7; D call uncertain. The CDR3 contains 12 residues. The V end lost 5 bases, the J end lost 2 bases, and 10 bases lay between the germline ends. The germline gives CDR1 SQVTM, CDR2 ANQGSEA. CDR3 DNA: TGCAGCGTTTCCGTCTACACCTACGAGCAGTACTTC. This encodes CSVSVYTYEQYF.

The chain's CDR3 is CASRRSGTGTAEQFF. The DNA for the CDR3 is TGTGCCAGCAGACGGTCCGGGACAGGGACTGCTGAGCAGTTCTTC. This rearrangement joins TRBV2 to TRBJ2-1, with 9 bases lining up with TRBD1. Trimming took 6 bases from V and 9 from J; bases not matched to a gene: 12. Germline CDR1 SNHLY, CDR2 FYNNEI. The CDR3 covers 15 residues.

Remarks on this clone: The same CDR3 also results from other DNA sequences found in this sample. The J gene is TRBJ1-2, the V gene TRBV5-1, with D hard to call. The germline V gene has CDR1 SGHRS and CDR2 YFSETQ. The V end lost 0 bases, the J end lost 6 bases, and 6 bases lay between the germline ends. This CDR3 contains 12 residues. The CDR3 sequence is CASSLGLNGYTF. The CDR3 nucleotides read TGCGCCAGCAGCTTGGGACTTAATGGCTACACCTTC. The full variable domain, with the rest looked up from reference TRBV5-1 and TRBJ1-2, is KAGVTQTPRYLIKTRGQQVTLSCSPISGHRSVSWYQQTPGQGLQFLFEYFSETQRNKGNFPGRFSGRQFSNSRSEMNVSTLELGDSALYLCASSLGLNGYTFGSGTRLTVV.

This clone was seen only a few times. This chain uses TRBV2 with TRBJ1-6, with no clear D. The length of the CDR3 is 17 residues. With 0 bases removed from V and 3 bases from J, the gap between germline ends came to 12 bases. The V gene's germline CDR1 is SNHLY and CDR2 FYNNEI. CDR3 bases: TGTGCCAGCAGTGAAGCAGCAGGAAGTGGCTATAATTCACCCCTCCACTTT. It is translated as CASSEAAGSGYNSPLHF.

There are a few counts of this clone. CDR3 region: CAWGTGVPSAGKAFF. CDR3 sequence (DNA): TGTGCCTGGGGGACAGGGGTCCCGTCGGCCGGGAAGGCTTTCTTT. This chain joins TRBV30 and TRBJ1-1; 10 nucleotides match TRBD1. Losses at the gene ends were 5 bases for V and 11 bases for J; bases not matched to a gene: 17. Germline CDR1 reads GTSNPN; CDR2 reads SVGIG (reference sequence). The CDR3 spans 15 residues.

The chain employs TRBV13 and TRBJ1-2; a possible D gene is TRBD1 (5 bases). V lost 2 bases, J lost 4 bases, and 8 bases lay in between. Germline V gene sequence: CDR1 PRHDT, CDR2 FYEKMQ (reference sequence). The CDR3 sequence is 13 residues long. DNA of the CDR3: TGTGCCAGCAGCTTATCGGGGGGCTATGGCTACACCTTC. Protein sequence: CASSLSGGYGYTF.

This clone was found a few times. The chain uses TRBV5-6 and TRBJ2-1; 7 nucleotides align to TRBD1. Germline values: CDR1 SGHDT, CDR2 YYEEEE. The J segment lost 6 bases and the V segment lost 4 bases, leaving 13 bases of the junction unmatched. The CDR3 length is 16 residues. CDR3 amino acids: CASSIGLTGVGNEQFF. The CDR3, as DNA: TGTGCCAGCAGCATCGGACTCACAGGGGTAGGCAATGAGCAGTTCTTC.

This clone turned up a few times. The chain links TRBV28 to TRBJ2-5; 9 bases align to TRBD2. V shed 4 bases, J shed 2 bases, and the junction held 17 bases outside the gene matches. From germline, CDR1 is MDHEN and CDR2 SYDVKM. The CDR3 runs to 19 residues. The CDR3 region is CASSSAGGGDPRGQETQYF. The CDR3 region has the DNA TGTGCCAGCAGTTCTGCGGGCGGGGGGGACCCGAGAGGGCAAGAGACCCAGTACTTC.

This clone was seen more than once but under ten times. The rearrangement links TRBV27 to TRBJ2-6; a possible D gene is TRBD1 (6 bases). There are 18 residues in the CDR3. V lost 6 bases and J lost 0, with 18 bases in between. Per the germline V gene, CDR1 is MNHEY and CDR2 is SMNVEV (reference sequence). This chain's CDR3 is CASSPGRGIFSGANVLTF. The CDR3 nucleotides are TGTGCCAGCAGCCCCGGCAGGGGAATCTTCTCTGGGGCCAACGTCCTGACTTTC.